The 11 T cell receptor beta chains given below trace back to one sample, sequenced in a study of molecular identifiers for immune sequencing clone quantification. TCRdb re-derived calls from the PCR reads in MiXCR, one entry per CDR3 protein. The sample holds about 320,000 distinct CDR3 sequences, 20% to 25% seen once. Specimen: naive CD8+ T cells from blood, with Jurkat cell RNA spiked in. Subset reported: FACS-sorted CD8+CD4-CCR7+CD45RA+ naive T cells. These receptors were taken from a human donor in good health. Some libraries in this study had Jurkat cell RNA spiked in.

This clonotype has at least ten counts. The chain is built from TRBV28 and TRBJ2-5; a weak D match, TRBD2 (5 bases). This CDR3 is built from 16 residues. The V and J ends lost 5 bases and 7 bases respectively, with 23 bases between them. Germline-derived CDR1 and CDR2 are MDHEN and SYDVKM. The CDR3 region is CASSPEGGPTPWTQYF. The CDR3 coding sequence is TGTGCCAGCAGTCCCGAGGGTGGGCCGACCCCATGGACCCAGTACTTC.

The chain is built from TRBV9 and TRBJ2-1; D might be TRBD1 or TRBD2, each matching 5 bases. This CDR3 comprises 13 residues. The V and J ends lost 3 bases and 9 bases respectively, with 13 bases between them. In germline, CDR1 is SGDLS, CDR2 YYNGEE. The CDR3 loop is CASSDGTSGEQFF. The CDR3 DNA is TGTGCCAGCAGCGACGGGACCTCCGGTGAGCAGTTCTTC. Supplemented by reference TRBV9 and TRBJ2-1, the full variable domain reads DSGVTQTPKHLITATGQRVTLRCSPRSGDLSVYWYQQSLDQGLQFLIQYYNGEERAKGNILERFSAQQFPDLHSELNLSSLELGDSALYFCASSDGTSGEQFFGPGTRLTVL.

This clonotype was detected only a few times. A much bigger clone sits one base away, suggesting this may be a read error. The chain uses TRBV20-1 and TRBJ2-7; possibly TRBD1 or TRBD2 for D (5 bases each). Germline V gene data show CDR1 as DFQATT and CDR2 as SNEGSKA (reference sequence). This CDR3 is built from 13 residues. Trimming took off 5 bases at V and 3 bases at J, with 14 bases between the two ends. The CDR3 DNA follows: TGCAGTGCTGCCCCGGGGCGAGGCTACGAGCAGTACTTC. This codes for CSAAPGRGYEQYF.

This clonotype has at least ten counts. The gene calls are TRBV9 and TRBJ2-3; 7 nucleotides agree with TRBD1. CDR3 length: 13 residues. Looked up from germline, CDR1 is SGDLS and CDR2 is YYNGEE. V trimming: 2 bases; J trimming: 8 bases; junction bases outside the gene matches: 5. CDR3 sequence: CASSVWTGVTQYF. The DNA of the CDR3 is TGTGCCAGCAGCGTGTGGACAGGTGTTACGCAGTATTTT.

In regard to this clonotype: A much larger clone differs by one base, so this may be a read error. This sequence joins TRBV7-6 and TRBJ2-7; 9 bases fit TRBD1. This CDR3 spans 15 amino acids. From germline, CDR1 is SGHVS and CDR2 FNYEAQ. Here the CDR3 DNA reads TGTGCCAGCAGTCCCGGGACAGGGAATTTCTACGAGCGGTACTTC. Translating it yields CASSPGTGNFYERYF.

This clonotype was detected a few times. The J gene is TRBJ2-1, the V gene TRBV4-3, with D perhaps assigned TRBD1 or TRBD2 (5 bases each). CDR1 and CDR2 from the germline V gene are LGHNA and YSLEER. Trimming stripped 0 bases from V and 13 bases from J, with 13 bases between. There are 13 residues in the CDR3. CDR3 region: CASSQDLGVIQFF. Here the CDR3 DNA reads TGCGCCAGCAGCCAAGATTTGGGGGTAATTCAGTTCTTC.

In this sample, this clonotype turned up many times. The rearrangement uses TRBV9 and TRBJ2-1; TRBD1 is a possible D gene (6 bases). This CDR3 comprises 13 residues. Between the trimmed V and J ends, which lost 3 bases and 8 bases, there was a span of 12 bases. The germline gives CDR1 SGDLS, CDR2 YYNGEE. The CDR3 loop is CASSASQGYEQFF. The CDR3 DNA is TGTGCCAGCAGCGCATCACAGGGCTATGAGCAGTTCTTC.

This clonotype has only a few counts. J is TRBJ2-7 and V is TRBV27; D is possibly TRBD2 (5 bases). CDR3 size: 14 residues. The V end was cut by 6 bases, the J end by 3 bases, with 15 bases between. CDR1 and CDR2 from the germline V gene are MNHEY and SMNVEV (reference sequence). CDR3: CASSPRAEGYEQYF. CDR3 nucleotide sequence: TGTGCCAGCAGCCCGAGGGCCGAAGGCTACGAGCAGTACTTC.

This chain links TRBV4-3 with TRBJ2-4, with a possible D match to TRBD2 (5 bases). Germline-derived CDR1 and CDR2 are LGHNA and YSLEER. The CDR3 totals 18 residues. With 3 bases removed from V and 9 bases from J, the gap between germline ends came to 27 bases. CDR3 sequence: CASSHDNQRRYRSGIQYF. CDR3 DNA: TGCGCCAGCAGCCATGATAATCAGAGAAGGTACCGGAGCGGCATTCAGTACTTC.

For this clonotype: This may be a read error: a much more frequent sequence differs by one nucleotide. This rearrangement joins TRBV29-1 to TRBJ2-5, with 7 positions matching TRBD1. The CDR3 contains 13 residues. CDR1 and CDR2 from the germline V gene are SQVTM and ANQGSEA. CDR3 DNA: TGCGGCGCGAACGGACAGGTCGGAGAGACCCAGTACTTC. Its translation is CGANGQVGETQYF.

Points on this clonotype: This may come from a read error, since a much larger clone is one base off. The chain recombines TRBV4-3 with TRBJ2-3; D is unclear. Germline V gene lookup returns CDR1 LGHNA and CDR2 YSLEER. The CDR3 totals 15 residues. V lost 0 bases and J lost 8, with 15 bases in between. The CDR3 loop is CASSQDLWAAGTQYF. The DNA of the CDR3 is TGCGCCAGCAGCCAAGATCTTTGGGCCGCAGGTACGCAGTATTTT.